This T cell receptor beta chain was obtained from a study of cytomegalovirus exposure and HLA in healthy donors (dated by TCRdb to the late 2010s). The study in broad terms: An earlier analysis of a few hundred of the donors reported roughly 300 Gb of sequence data and 117 million unique TCR beta sequences obtained from about 179 million T cells. An early release covering 550 to 650 HLA-typed donors comprised approximately 300 gigabases of sequencing data and roughly 86 million unique TCR sequences. Of the roughly 400 genotyped donors, around 81% fell in the genetic ancestry cluster associated with self-reported Caucasian donors. The study aimed to test whether signatures of past pathogen exposure could be identified by cataloging public T cell receptors. Using immunosequencing, the study profiled T cell repertoires from 666 subjects and related those repertoires to cytomegalovirus serostatus. A separate validation cohort of more than 100 different subjects was used in addition to the approximately 670-subject first cohort. The study combined high-throughput TCR immunosequencing, statistical association of individual TCRs with disease status, and machine learning to predict cytomegalovirus infection status. In a later analysis, previously published TCR beta repertoires from 666 donors were re-analyzed and high-resolution HLA genotyping was added so that TCR occurrence patterns could be studied. The later analysis used no new phenotypic data to find candidate immune exposures, relying instead on TCR beta sequences and their occurrence across donors. To decide whether each TCR beta V gene segment behaved as functional or pseudogenic, an earlier analysis of over 500 of the donors relied on high-throughput TCR beta sequencing. Donor age, sex, ethnicity and CMV serostatus were collected together with the repertoire data. In a later genetic analysis, genome-wide SNP genotypes for about 55% of the roughly 670 donors were used, and that subset was treated as a discovery cohort. Every discovery cohort repertoire had been produced on one sequencing platform. HLA typing included class I and class II loci at four-digit resolution. The number of typed donors differed by locus: roughly 629-640 for A, B, C, DRB1 and DQB1; approximately 520 for DQA1; fewer than 610 for DPA1; and some 450 for DPB1. Roughly 5 DR-DQ haplotypes were treated as single units for association and clustering because of strong linkage in the cohort. On average, around 200,000 unique TCR beta nucleotide sequences were sequenced per donor among several hundred genotyped donors of the cohort, with 15% to 20% of those sequences being non-productive. Overall study outcomes, separate from this receptor: The presence/absence analyses assumed that sequencing depth was roughly uniform across donors, and that assumption may not be true. While some public TCRs were present in many individuals, most TCR sequences turned up only very rarely across donors. Several of the top co-occurrence clusters appeared to be linked to parvovirus B19, influenza, CMV and Epstein-Barr virus, according to a later analysis. Broadly in line with IMGT annotations, most TCR beta V segments showed up in productive rearrangements about 90% or about 30% of the time in an earlier analysis of several hundred of the donors. Specific HLA alleles were associated with 18,000 or so TCR beta sequences at a false discovery rate of 0.05 in a later analysis. Strong co-occurrence of HLA alleles, especially DR and DQ, made assigning TCR associations to individual alleles difficult. A cluster of highly shared sequence variants was judged likely to represent a technical artifact of the sequencing pipeline. The only immune exposure information available for the cohort was CMV serostatus. Compared with equally common non-associated chains, HLA-associated TCR beta chains in a later analysis were more clonally expanded and had lower generation probabilities. The earlier analysis of almost 600 of the donors excluded roughly 16 rarely observed V segments, including chromosome 9 orphons, because counts were too low. In a later genetic analysis, a missense DCLRE1C variant was associated with V-gene and J-gene trimming of TCR beta chains, and the association was replicated in an independent cohort. The classifier was reported to diagnose cytomegalovirus status with high specificity and sensitivity in both the original cohort and the validation cohort. The authors suggested that the approach could potentially be extended to other disease states and immunological phenotypes. According to a later genetic analysis, donors in an Asian-associated ancestry cluster had fewer N-insertions in productive TCRs than the approximately 610-donor mean. This cohort had only TCR beta chains sequenced, and the lack of alpha or paired-chain data limited which features could be detected. The 87-base-pair reads could not distinguish some IMGT-functional V segments, including TRBV6-2 and TRBV6-3, so those segments were excluded. In vitro tests confirmed that a few of the cytomegalovirus-associated TCR beta chains recognize cytomegalovirus antigens. Because some donors lacked HLA typing at each locus, the association tests relied only on the typed subset. In a later analysis, most CMV-associated TCR beta chains were found to appear HLA-restricted, with HLA associations seemingly driven largely by CMV exposure. A further reported finding was that TCR beta sequences accurately predicted the HLA-A and HLA-B alleles for most subjects in the first cohort. A later analysis found that TCR association rates varied across HLA loci, with DRB1 alleles showing the most associated TCRs and HLA-C alleles the fewest. Linkage disequilibrium might explain the correlated functional status among segregating V segments, but an unknown experimental factor could not be ruled out. The study listed 150 to 200 TCR beta chains as associated with cytomegalovirus.

V ends up 3 bases short and J 5 bases short, with an unmatched junction base count of 8. The CDR3 runs 16 amino acids, cysteine and phenylalanine included. The DNA shown is the 48-base CDR3, in frame from base 1. Looking up the germline V gene yields CDR1 SGDLS and CDR2 YYNGEE. The cohort consisted of 666 healthy bone marrow donors. All cohort members were sampled while nominally healthy, although unrecorded immune exposures were likely present. The donor was CMV seronegative and belonged to the group of approximately 320 seronegative cohort members. Each donor provided a peripheral blood sample, and peripheral blood mononuclear cells were used for TCR beta sequencing. Genomic DNA was extracted from the blood cell samples with the Qiagen DNeasy Blood Extraction Kit. Receptors were amplified or captured by the immunoSEQ multiplex PCR assay. For the multiplex PCR, a mixture combining 60 forward primers for TCR Vbeta segments and 13 reverse primers for TCR Jbeta segments was used. A multiplex PCR assay on genomic DNA amplified the CDR3 region of rearranged TCR beta genes. On the Illumina HiSeq System, the amplified TCR beta libraries were sequenced as 87-base-pair reads. The original pipeline was this. A later analysis tallied 80 million to 95 million unique TCR beta chains across the 600 to 700 repertoires, and approximately 12 million of those chains were shared by two or more donors. Raw reads were error-corrected and collapsed into unique sequences with a nearest-neighbor algorithm that merged closely related sequences to remove PCR and sequencing errors. V, D and J gene segments were assigned by aligning CDR3 sequences to IMGT reference sequences. For a sequence to be retained, a match of at least six nucleotides was required to both a V gene segment and a J gene segment. Rearrangements were called productive when the CDR3 lacked stop codons and stayed in frame with V and J; all others were non-productive. Following IMGT convention, CDR3 was defined as the stretch from the second conserved V-encoded cysteine to the conserved J-encoded phenylalanine. Sequences without an unambiguous match to a single V gene segment were excluded from the earlier analysis of 500 to 700 of the donors. In an earlier analysis of approximately 590 of the donors, a V segment was called functional when productive rearrangements were above 56.7%, and segregating when the standard deviation between donors exceeded 5%. To diagnose cytomegalovirus status from the catalog of TCR beta chain sequences, a statistical classification framework was built. In a later analysis, V and J genes were assigned by comparing TCR nucleotide sequences against IMGT/GENE-DB human TR gene sequences. The TCRdist pipeline was used in a later analysis to assign CDR3 sequences and most-parsimonious VDJ recombination scenarios. In a later analysis, each TCR beta chain was defined by its CDR3 amino acid sequence together with its V-gene family, and reads lacking a unique V-gene family were excluded. To address suspected cross-contamination and a sequencing artifact, a later analysis removed 550 to 750 highly shared, low-generation-probability nucleotide sequences. A later analysis calculated a clonal expansion index for each public chain from normalized within-repertoire ranks of inferred template counts. A later analysis computed generation probabilities with a VDJ recombination model fitted to out-of-frame rearrangements, and checked the results against IGoR. In a later analysis, TCR-TCR, TCR-HLA and TCR-CMV co-occurrence was scored with hypergeometric tests, and a repertoire-size bias correction was applied to TCR pairs. A later analysis estimated false discovery rates by permuting HLA or CMV assignments 20 times. In a later analysis, co-occurring TCRs were grouped using DBSCAN, with TCRdist sequence similarity added in when clustering inside HLA-allele-positive subsets. Repertoires with fewer than 30,000 or more than 120,000 public chains were left out of co-occurrence clustering, as were a few repertoires with anomalous nucleotide sharing. Not all clones reach the TCRdb copy of this immuneACCESS table, which keeps in-frame sequences only. Checked studies attribute under half of the gap to unresolved V genes and leave the rest unexplained. The DNA gave D and trimming, while V, J and clone size come from that table. In this sample the table shows approximately 30,000 clones, approximately 47% of which occur a single time. In total, the top ten clones hold about 2% of the sample.

This clone turned up a few times. Its antigen is not yet known. Base quality data are lacking; no much larger clone is found one base away. The chain couples TRBV9 to TRBJ2-2, with 9 bases matching TRBD1. The TCR comes from a woman in her forties or fifties in good health and CMV-seronegative. Sequenced material: PBMCs. Here the CDR3 is given as CASSAMTGGRTGELFF. The nucleotides are TGTGCCAGCAGCGCCATGACAGGGGGTAGGACCGGGGAGCTGTTTTTT. This CDR3, with the reference TRBV9 and TRBJ2-2 proteins standing in past its ends, gives the full variable domain DSGVTQTPKHLITATGQRVTLRCSPRSGDLSVYWYQQSLDQGLQFLIQYYNGEERAKGNILERFSAQQFPDLHSELNLSSLELGDSALYFCASSAMTGGRTGELFFGEGSRLTVL.